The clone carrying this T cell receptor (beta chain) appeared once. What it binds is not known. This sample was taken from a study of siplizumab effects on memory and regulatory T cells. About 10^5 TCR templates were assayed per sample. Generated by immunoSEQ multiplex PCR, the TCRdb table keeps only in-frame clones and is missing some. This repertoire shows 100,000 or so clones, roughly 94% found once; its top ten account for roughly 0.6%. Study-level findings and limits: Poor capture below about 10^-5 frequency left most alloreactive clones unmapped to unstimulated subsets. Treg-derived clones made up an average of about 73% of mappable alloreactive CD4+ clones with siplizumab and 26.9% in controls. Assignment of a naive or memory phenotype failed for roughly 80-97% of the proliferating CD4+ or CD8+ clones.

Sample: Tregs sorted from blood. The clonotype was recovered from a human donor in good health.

The CDR3 bases are TGTGCCAGCAGTTACTTTGGGGGCTCAGGATATGGCTACACCTTC. Encoded protein: CASSYFGGSGYGYTF. This rearrangement joins TRBV6-5 to TRBJ1-2, with D perhaps matching TRBD1 (6 bases). The germline CDR1 and CDR2 sequences are MNHEY and SVGAGI. V lost 1 base, J lost 5 bases, and 14 bases lay in between. The CDR3 length is 15 residues.